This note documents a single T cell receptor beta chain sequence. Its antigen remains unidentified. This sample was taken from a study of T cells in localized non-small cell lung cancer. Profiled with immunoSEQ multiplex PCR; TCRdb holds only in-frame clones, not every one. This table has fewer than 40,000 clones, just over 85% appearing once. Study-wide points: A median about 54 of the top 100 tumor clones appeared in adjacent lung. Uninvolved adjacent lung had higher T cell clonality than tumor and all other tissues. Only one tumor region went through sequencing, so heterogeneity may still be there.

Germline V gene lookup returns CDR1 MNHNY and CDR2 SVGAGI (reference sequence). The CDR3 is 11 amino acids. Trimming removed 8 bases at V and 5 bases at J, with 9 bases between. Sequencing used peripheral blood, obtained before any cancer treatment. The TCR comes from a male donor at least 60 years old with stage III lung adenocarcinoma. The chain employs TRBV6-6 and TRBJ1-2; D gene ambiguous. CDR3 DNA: TGTGCCAGCGCGGCGGATTATGGCTACACCTTC. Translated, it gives CASAADYGYTF.